There are many counts of the clone carrying this T cell receptor beta chain. Its target is not known. The cohort's ophthalmopathy patients, a group with duration under 3 months, had a Clinical Activity Score of at least 3 and a NOSPECS grade of at least 4. The source of the sample is a study of T cells in Graves' hyperthyroidism and ophthalmopathy. Study-wide context: It was at initial diagnosis, before any treatment, that peripheral blood was collected. Whole-study findings and limits: A model using 13 V-J features told ophthalmopathy apart from stable hyperthyroidism.

TCR beta CDR3 regions were amplified from RNA transcripts. The HTBI set primed first-round TCR CDR3 RT-PCR. One entry per CDR3 protein, called by TCRdb with MiXCR from the multiplex PCR reads. Seen here are hundreds of thousands of distinct CDR3 sequences, approximately 15% observed once, and the top ten hold roughly 13%. The TCR comes from a man aged 18 to 35 with Graves' ophthalmopathy. Sample: blood.

The CDR3, as DNA: TGCAGTGCTGTGAGCGGGGCCCAAGAGACCCAGTACTTC. Its protein product is CSAVSGAQETQYF. V is TRBV20-1 and J is TRBJ2-5; 7 bases line up with TRBD2. The germline CDR1 and CDR2 sequences are DFQATT and SNEGSKA (reference sequence). The CDR3 consists of 13 residues. V lost 5 bases to trimming and J lost 1 base; unmatched junction nucleotides: 4.